What follows is one T cell receptor beta chain and its context. The antigen remains undetermined. This entry belongs to a study of CD8+CD57+ T cells in acquired aplastic anemia. Study details: Mean DNA quantity obtained from sorted CD4+ and CD8+ cells was 3 to 3.5 ug.

Overall study findings and caveats: For CD8+ Simpson's diversity, patients and controls showed no significant difference.

The ends were cut back, 6 bases at V and 6 bases at J, with 3 bases in the middle. The CDR3 has 10 amino acids. Germline CDR1 SNHLY, CDR2 FYNNEI. It was genomic DNA that served as the template for profiling TCR beta VDJ and CDR3. One entry per CDR3 protein, called by TCRdb with MiXCR from the reads. The data contain tens of thousands of distinct CDR3 sequences, 40% to 50% of them seen just once; the ten biggest clones take up over 50%. The rearrangement uses TRBV2 and TRBJ2-1; D not resolved. This receptor was obtained from a human donor in good health, serving as a control. Sequences were obtained from sorted CD4+, CD8+, or CD8+CD57+ T cells (not recorded which) from PBMCs. The CDR3 loop reads CASSLNEQFF. The CDR3 DNA reads TGTGCCAGCAGCCTCAATGAGCAGTTCTTC.